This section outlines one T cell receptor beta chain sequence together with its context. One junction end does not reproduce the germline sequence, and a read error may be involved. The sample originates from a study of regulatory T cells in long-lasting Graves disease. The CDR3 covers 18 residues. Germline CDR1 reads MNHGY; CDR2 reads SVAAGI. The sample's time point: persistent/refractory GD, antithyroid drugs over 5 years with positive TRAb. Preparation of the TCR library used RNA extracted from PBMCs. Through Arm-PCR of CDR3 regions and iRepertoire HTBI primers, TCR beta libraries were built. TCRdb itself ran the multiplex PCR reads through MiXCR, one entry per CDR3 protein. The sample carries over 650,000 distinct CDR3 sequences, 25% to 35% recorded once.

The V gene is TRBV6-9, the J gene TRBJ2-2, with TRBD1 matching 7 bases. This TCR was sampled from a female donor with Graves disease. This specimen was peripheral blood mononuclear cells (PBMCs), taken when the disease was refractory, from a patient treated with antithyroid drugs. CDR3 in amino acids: CASSYAPVGTANTRELFF. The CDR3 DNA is TGTGCCAGCAGTTACGCGCCTGTTGGGACAGCGAACACCAGGGAGCTGTTTTTT.